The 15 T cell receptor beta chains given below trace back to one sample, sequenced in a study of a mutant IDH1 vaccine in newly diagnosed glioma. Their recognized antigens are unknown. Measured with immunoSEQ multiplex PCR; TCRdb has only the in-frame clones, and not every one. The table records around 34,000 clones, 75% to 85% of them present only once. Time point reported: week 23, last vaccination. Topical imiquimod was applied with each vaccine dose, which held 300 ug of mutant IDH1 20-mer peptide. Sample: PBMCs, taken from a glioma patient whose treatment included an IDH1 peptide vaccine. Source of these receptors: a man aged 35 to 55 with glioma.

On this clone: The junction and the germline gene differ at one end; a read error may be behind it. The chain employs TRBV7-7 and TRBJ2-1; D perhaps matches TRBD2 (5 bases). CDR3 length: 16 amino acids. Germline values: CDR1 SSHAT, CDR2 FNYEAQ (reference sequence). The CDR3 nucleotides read TGTGCTAGCAGCTTAGGATATGGCGGGCCTCACAATGAGCAGTTCTTC. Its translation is CASSLGYGGPHNEQFF. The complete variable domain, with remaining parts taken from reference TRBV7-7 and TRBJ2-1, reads GAGVSQSPRYKVTKRGQDVTLRCDPISSHATLYWYQQALGQGPEFLTYFNYEAQPDKSGLPSDRFSAERPEGSISTLTIQRTEQRDSAMYRCASSLGYGGPHNEQFFGPGTRLTVL.

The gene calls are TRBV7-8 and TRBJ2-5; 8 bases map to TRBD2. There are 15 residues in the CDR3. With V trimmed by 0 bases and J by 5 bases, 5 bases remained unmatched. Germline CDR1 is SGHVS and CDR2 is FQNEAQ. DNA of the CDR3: TGTGCCAGCAGCTTAGCTAGCGGGGTCCTGGAGACCCAGTACTTC. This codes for CASSLASGVLETQYF.

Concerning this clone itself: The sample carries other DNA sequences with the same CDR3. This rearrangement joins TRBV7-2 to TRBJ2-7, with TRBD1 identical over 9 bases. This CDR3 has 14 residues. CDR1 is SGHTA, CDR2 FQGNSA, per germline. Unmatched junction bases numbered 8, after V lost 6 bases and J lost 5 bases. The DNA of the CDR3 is TGTGCCAGCAGACCTAGGACAGGGGCAAACGAGCAGTACTTC. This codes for CASRPRTGANEQYF.

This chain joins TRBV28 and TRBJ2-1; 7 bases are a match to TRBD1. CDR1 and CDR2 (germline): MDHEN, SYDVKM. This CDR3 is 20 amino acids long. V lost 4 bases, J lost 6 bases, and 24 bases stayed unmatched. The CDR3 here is CASSSTDSFGTDEGLNEQFF. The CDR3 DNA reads TGTGCCAGCAGTTCCACAGACTCTTTCGGGACAGATGAGGGTCTCAATGAGCAGTTCTTC. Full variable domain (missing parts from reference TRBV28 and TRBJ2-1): DVKVTQSSRYLVKRTGEKVFLECVQDMDHENMFWYRQDPGLGLRLIYFSYDVKMKEKGDIPEGYSVSREKKERFSLILESASTNQTSMYLCASSSTDSFGTDEGLNEQFFGPGTRLTVL.

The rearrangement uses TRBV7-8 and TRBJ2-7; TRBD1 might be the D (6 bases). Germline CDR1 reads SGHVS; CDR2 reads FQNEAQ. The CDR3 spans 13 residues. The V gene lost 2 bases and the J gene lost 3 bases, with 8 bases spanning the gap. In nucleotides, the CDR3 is TGTGCCAGCAGCTTAACAGGGCTCTACGAGCAGTACTTC. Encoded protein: CASSLTGLYEQYF.

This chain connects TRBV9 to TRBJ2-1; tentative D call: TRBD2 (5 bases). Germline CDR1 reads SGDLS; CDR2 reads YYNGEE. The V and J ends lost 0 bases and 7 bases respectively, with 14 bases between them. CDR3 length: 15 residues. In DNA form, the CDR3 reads TGTGCCAGCAGCGTAGGTCCCCGGGGTAGGAATGAGCAGTTCTTC. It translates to CASSVGPRGRNEQFF.

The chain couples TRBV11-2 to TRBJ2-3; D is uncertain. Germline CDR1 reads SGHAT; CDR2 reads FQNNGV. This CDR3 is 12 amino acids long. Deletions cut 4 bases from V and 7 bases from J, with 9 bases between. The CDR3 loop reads CASSSFRNTQYF. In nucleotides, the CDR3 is TGTGCCAGCAGCTCCTTCAGGAATACGCAGTATTTT.

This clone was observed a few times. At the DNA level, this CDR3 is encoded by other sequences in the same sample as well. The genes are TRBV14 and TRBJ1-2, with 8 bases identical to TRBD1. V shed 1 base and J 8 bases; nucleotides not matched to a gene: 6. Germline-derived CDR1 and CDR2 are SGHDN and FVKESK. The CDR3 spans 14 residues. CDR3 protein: CASSQAQGAGGYTF. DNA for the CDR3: TGTGCCAGCAGCCAAGCGCAGGGGGCAGGAGGCTACACCTTC.

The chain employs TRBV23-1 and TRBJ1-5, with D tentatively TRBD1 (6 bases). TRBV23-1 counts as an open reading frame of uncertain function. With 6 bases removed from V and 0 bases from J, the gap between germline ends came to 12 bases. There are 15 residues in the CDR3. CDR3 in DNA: TGCGCCAGCAGCAGGGGACACGATAGCAATCAGCCCCAGCATTTT. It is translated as CASSRGHDSNQPQHF.

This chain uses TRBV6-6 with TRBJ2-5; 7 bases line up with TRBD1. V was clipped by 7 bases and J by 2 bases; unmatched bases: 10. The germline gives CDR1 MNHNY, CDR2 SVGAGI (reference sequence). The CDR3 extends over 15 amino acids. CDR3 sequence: CASTGWGQTQETQYF. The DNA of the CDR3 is TGTGCCAGCACTGGTTGGGGACAGACACAAGAGACCCAGTACTTC.

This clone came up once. The CDR3 here is CASSQETGSIRGYTF. The CDR3 bases are TGCGCCAGCAGCCAAGAGACAGGATCAATACGGGGCTACACCTTC. The rearrangement joins TRBV4-3 to TRBJ1-2; a possible D gene is TRBD1 (6 bases). The V gene lost 0 bases and the J gene lost 8 bases, with 16 bases spanning the gap. The CDR3 has 15 residues. Germline V gives CDR1 LGHNA, CDR2 YSLEER.

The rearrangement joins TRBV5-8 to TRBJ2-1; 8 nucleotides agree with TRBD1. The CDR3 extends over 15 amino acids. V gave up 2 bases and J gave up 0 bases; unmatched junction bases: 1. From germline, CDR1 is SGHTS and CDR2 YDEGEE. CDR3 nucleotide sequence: TGTGCCAGCAGCTTCGGACAGGGCTCCTACAATGAGCAGTTCTTC. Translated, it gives CASSFGQGSYNEQFF. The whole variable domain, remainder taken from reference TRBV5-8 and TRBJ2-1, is EAGVTQSPTHLIKTRGQQATLRCSPISGHTSVYWYQQALGLGLQFLLWYDEGEERNRGNFPPRFSGRQFPNYSSELNVNALELEDSALYLCASSFGQGSYNEQFFGPGTRLTVL.

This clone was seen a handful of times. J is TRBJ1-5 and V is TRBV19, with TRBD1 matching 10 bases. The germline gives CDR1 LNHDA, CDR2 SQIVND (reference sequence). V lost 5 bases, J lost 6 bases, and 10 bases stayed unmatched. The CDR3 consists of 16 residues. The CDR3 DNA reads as TGTGCCAGTAGTGGCTCTAGGACAGGGGGGAGTCAGCCCCAGCATTTT. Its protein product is CASSGSRTGGSQPQHF.

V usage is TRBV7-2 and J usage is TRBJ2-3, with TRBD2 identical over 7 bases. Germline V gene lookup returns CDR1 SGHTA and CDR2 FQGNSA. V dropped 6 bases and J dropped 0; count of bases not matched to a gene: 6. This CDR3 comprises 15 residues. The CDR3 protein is CASSSTSASTDTQYF. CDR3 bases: TGTGCCAGCAGTTCAACTAGCGCTAGCACAGATACGCAGTATTTT. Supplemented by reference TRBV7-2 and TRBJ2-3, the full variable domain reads GAGVSQSPSNKVTEKGKDVELRCDPISGHTALYWYRQSLGQGLEFLIYFQGNSAPDKSGLPSDRFSAERTGGSVSTLTIQRTQQEDSAVYLCASSSTSASTDTQYFGPGTRLTVL.

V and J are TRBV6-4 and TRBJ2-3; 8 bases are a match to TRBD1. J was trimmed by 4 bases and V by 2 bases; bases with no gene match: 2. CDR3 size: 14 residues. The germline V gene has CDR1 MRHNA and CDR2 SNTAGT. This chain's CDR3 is CASSDGQGADTQYF. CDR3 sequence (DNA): TGTGCCAGCAGTGACGGACAGGGCGCAGATACGCAGTATTTT.